The 20 T cell receptor beta chains reported below all come from one sample, sequenced in a study of cytomegalovirus exposure and HLA in healthy donors. This PCR relied on a set of 60 Vbeta primers and 13 Jbeta primers. Sequenced by immunoSEQ multiplex PCR; TCRdb stores in-frame clones only, minus some. The sample gives about 120,000 clones, about 10% of which show up once; 4.5% to 5% is in the top ten. The sample was PBMCs. These receptors were obtained from a woman between 18 and 29 years old in good health and CMV-seropositive.

The chain carries TRBV9 and TRBJ1-2, with a weak D call TRBD1 (5 bases). The germline gives CDR1 SGDLS, CDR2 YYNGEE. This CDR3 is built from 16 residues. Trimming shortened V by 4 bases and J by 6 bases, and 22 bases separated the two germline ends. The CDR3 spells CASSPTTSKGPNGYTF. CDR3 sequence (DNA): TGTGCCAGCAGCCCAACGACTTCCAAGGGGCCGAATGGCTACACCTTC. Variable domain in full (rest from reference TRBV9 and TRBJ1-2): DSGVTQTPKHLITATGQRVTLRCSPRSGDLSVYWYQQSLDQGLQFLIQYYNGEERAKGNILERFSAQQFPDLHSELNLSSLELGDSALYFCASSPTTSKGPNGYTFGSGTRLTVV.

This clone has only a few counts. The chain couples TRBV28 to TRBJ2-1; unclear D gene. Trimming took 3 bases from V and 0 from J, leaving 9 bases between them. CDR1 is MDHEN and CDR2 is SYDVKM in the germline V gene. The CDR3 runs to 15 residues. CDR3 sequence reads: CASSFRPSSYNEQFF. DNA of the CDR3: TGTGCCAGCAGTTTTCGCCCTAGCTCCTACAATGAGCAGTTCTTC.

The rearrangement links TRBV27 to TRBJ1-5; no clear D gene. The CDR3 contains 14 residues. Germline assignment: CDR1 MNHEY and CDR2 SMNVEV (reference sequence). The V end lost 2 bases, the J end lost 4 bases, and 9 bases lay between the germline ends. CDR3 protein: CASSLVSSNQPQHF. For the CDR3, the DNA is TGTGCCAGCAGTTTAGTCAGTTCGAATCAGCCCCAGCATTTT.

A few counts support this clone. The rearrangement links TRBV5-1 to TRBJ2-7; 11 positions agree with TRBD1. Germline trimming cut 1 base from V and 5 bases from J; bases unmatched to any gene: 8. Germline V gene sequence: CDR1 SGHRS, CDR2 YFSETQ. This CDR3 region has 16 residues. As DNA, the CDR3 is TGCGCCAGCAGCTTGCCCGTTGGGACAGGGGGGGACGAGCAGTACTTC. The encoded protein is CASSLPVGTGGDEQYF.

CDR3 region: CASSQTRATNEKLFF. CDR3 DNA sequence: TGTGCCAGCAGCCAGACCAGGGCAACTAATGAAAAACTGTTTTTT. This chain links TRBV11-2 with TRBJ1-4; D is perhaps TRBD1 (5 bases). This CDR3 region has 15 residues. The V end lost 5 bases, the J end lost 0 bases, and 10 bases lay between the germline ends. Germline CDR1 and CDR2: SGHAT and FQNNGV.

This chain joins TRBV19 and TRBJ2-7, with a tentative D call TRBD1 (6 bases). Germline-derived CDR1 and CDR2 are LNHDA and SQIVND (reference sequence). The CDR3 contains 14 residues. Trimming took off 6 bases at V and 3 bases at J, with 15 bases between the two ends. CDR3 coding DNA: TGTGCCAGTAGCAACCCAGGGACAAACTACGAGCAGTACTTC. This gives the protein CASSNPGTNYEQYF.

This clone has only a few counts. The chain links TRBV1 to TRBJ2-2; TRBD2, as called in the table, went unchecked against the DNA. TRBV1 is a known pseudogene. The CDR3 is 16 residues long. CDR3 in amino acids: CTSSQERGKNTGELFF. The CDR3 DNA reads TGCACCAGCAGCCAAGAACGAGGGAAGAACACCGGGGAGCTGTTTTTT.

This clone showed up just a few times. At the DNA level, this CDR3 is encoded by other sequences in the same sample as well. This sequence joins TRBV2 and TRBJ1-2; TRBD1 matches at 7 bases. The CDR3 contains 13 residues. Germline V lookup: CDR1 SNHLY, CDR2 FYNNEI. V trimming: 5 bases; J trimming: 9 bases; junction bases outside the gene matches: 9. CDR3 loop: CASSQDREDSYTF. The CDR3 nucleotides are TGTGCCAGCAGTCAAGACAGGGAAGATAGCTACACCTTC.

The V and J genes are TRBV6-1 and TRBJ1-4; D is ambiguous. The CDR3 spans 14 residues. The ends were cut back, 3 bases at V and 7 bases at J, with 12 bases in the middle. In germline, CDR1 is MNHNS, CDR2 SASEGT. DNA for the CDR3: TGTGCCAGCAGTGACCCCGGGTTAAGTGAAAAACTGTTTTTT. It is translated as CASSDPGLSEKLFF.

This clone was counted between two and nine times. The J gene is TRBJ2-3, the V gene TRBV4-1, with a tentative D call TRBD2 (6 bases). This CDR3 region has 13 residues. Trimming pared 4 bases from V and 5 bases from J, leaving 10 bases between. The germline V gene encodes CDR1 MGHRA and CDR2 YSYEKL. The CDR3 reads CASSLLEGDTQYF. CDR3 sequence (DNA): TGCGCCAGCAGCCTCCTGGAGGGAGATACGCAGTATTTT.

V is TRBV6-5 and J is TRBJ2-3; 9 nucleotides line up with TRBD2. V shed 6 bases and J 4 bases; nucleotides not matched to a gene: 8. The CDR3 is 15 amino acids. Per the germline V gene, CDR1 is MNHEY and CDR2 is SVGAGI. In DNA form, the CDR3 reads TGTGCCAGCAGCACAGCGGGAGGAGGCCCAGATACGCAGTATTTT. Residues: CASSTAGGGPDTQYF.

On this clone: The DNA is left out, because the CDR3 cannot be placed on it with certainty; the CDR3 is given as TCRdb lists it. This chain joins TRBV29-1 and TRBJ2-1; the table's TRBD1 call for D was not verified on the DNA. The germline gives CDR1 SQVTM, CDR2 ANQGSEA. The CDR3 is made up of 10 amino acids, end residues included. CDR3 region: CSVAQGASFF.

In its sample, this clone was seen a few times. The V gene is TRBV7-6, the J gene TRBJ2-7, with a tentative D call TRBD2 (6 bases). CDR3 size: 14 residues. The V gene lost 2 bases and the J gene lost 5 bases, with 13 bases spanning the gap. Germline CDR1 SGHVS, CDR2 FNYEAQ. The CDR3 spells CASSLSSGYDEQYF. CDR3 DNA: TGTGCCAGCAGCTTATCCAGCGGGTACGACGAGCAGTACTTC.

This sequence joins TRBV5-4 and TRBJ2-1; D is perhaps TRBD1 (6 bases). This CDR3 comprises 11 residues. Germline V gene sequence: CDR1 SGHNT, CDR2 YYREEE (reference sequence). Trimming pared 3 bases from V and 9 bases from J, leaving 7 bases between. CDR3 DNA sequence: TGTGCCAGCAGCTCAGGGGTTGAGCAGTTCTTC. Amino acids: CASSSGVEQFF.

This clone was seen more than once but under ten times. The chain has TRBV30 and TRBJ2-7, with D tentatively TRBD2 (5 bases). Germline V CDR1 and CDR2: GTSNPN, SVGIG (reference sequence). Trimming shortened V by 6 bases and J by 4 bases, and 16 bases separated the two germline ends. The CDR3 runs to 13 residues. This chain's CDR3 is CACIGRRVYEQYF. For the CDR3, the DNA is TGTGCCTGTATCGGAAGGCGGGTTTACGAGCAGTACTTC.

This clone occurred a few times. This rearrangement joins TRBV27 to TRBJ1-1; 9 bases align to TRBD1. The J segment lost 10 bases and the V segment lost 5 bases, leaving 11 bases of the junction unmatched. The CDR3 runs to 14 residues. Germline lookup yields CDR1 MNHEY and CDR2 SMNVEV (reference sequence). Here the CDR3 DNA reads TGTGCCAGCAGTCCCACACCGGGACAGGGACCAGCTTTCTTT. Its translation is CASSPTPGQGPAFF.

The chain links TRBV2 to TRBJ2-5; 9 nucleotides agree with TRBD2. The J call may be incorrect, as the DNA end agrees better with TRBJ2-7. This CDR3 comprises 17 residues. Germline CDR1 and CDR2: SNHLY and FYNNEI. CDR3 nucleotide sequence: TGTGCCAGCAGTGTATTTAGCGGGAGCGTGGGCTCCTACGAGCAGTACTTC. Translation: CASSVFSGSVGSYEQYF.

This clone appeared a few times. The V gene is TRBV28, the J gene TRBJ2-1, with TRBD1 as a possible D gene (5 bases). CDR1 MDHEN and CDR2 SYDVKM come from the germline V gene. With 8 bases removed from V and 5 bases from J, the gap between germline ends came to 7 bases. The length of the CDR3 is 11 residues. The CDR3 bases are TGTGCCAGCTGGGGCAACAATGAGCAGTTCTTC. Translation: CASWGNNEQFF.

This clone was picked up a small number of times. The rearrangement uses TRBV5-4 and TRBJ2-1; no firm D call. This CDR3 contains 15 residues. Trimming shortened V by 2 bases and J by 3 bases, and 12 bases separated the two germline ends. The germline V gene has CDR1 SGHNT and CDR2 YYREEE (reference sequence). In DNA form, the CDR3 reads TGTGCCAGCAGCTTTCATCCTACTGACTACAATGAGCAGTTCTTC. Translating gives CASSFHPTDYNEQFF.

The chain uses TRBV28 and TRBJ1-6, with 8 positions matching TRBD1. J was trimmed by 7 bases and V by 5 bases; bases with no gene match: 7. The CDR3 has 15 amino acids. Germline V gene lookup returns CDR1 MDHEN and CDR2 SYDVKM. Here the CDR3 DNA reads TGTGCCAGCAGTCTACCGGACAGGGCGAATTCACCCCTCCACTTT. As protein: CASSLPDRANSPLHF.